These T cell receptor beta chains were read from a single sample in a study of control samples from healthy donors and cancer patients. Method: immunoSEQ multiplex PCR; TCRdb's copy keeps in-frame clones and lacks some. The data contain 150,000 to 200,000 clones, more than 85% of them singletons. The specimen was blood. These receptors originate from a woman in her twenties or thirties in good health. Each CDR3 is given without its conserved first and last residue.

J gene | V gene | CDR3 protein
TRBJ1-2 | TRBV6-2/TRBV6-3 | ASSRLPPELTGYT
TRBJ1-1 | TRBV7-9 | ASSLGGGRAANTEAF
TRBJ2-7 | TRBV7-9 | ASSANSGYEQY
TRBJ1-2 | TRBV19 | ASSPRTANYGYT
TRBJ1-5 | TRBV27 | ASSLVPGASQPQH
TRBJ2-1 | TRBV4-3 | ASSHPAGPNEQF
TRBJ1-1 | TRBV9 | ASSGGGMTEAF
TRBJ1-2 | TRBV5-8 | ASSNRDSYGYT
TRBJ2-4 | TRBV5-6 | ASSPDRGRRNIQY
TRBJ2-3 | TRBV3-1/TRBV3-2 | ASSQGSGRGADTQY
TRBJ1-2 | TRBV6-1 | ASSDPGQGYYGYT
TRBJ1-2 | TRBV28 | ASSLNQPSNYGYT
TRBJ1-1 | TRBV27 | ASSRQGAGTEAF
TRBJ2-3 | TRBV4-2 | ASSQGRTGRTDTQY
TRBJ2-5 | TRBV6-6 | ASSYKGREETQY
TRBJ2-1 | TRBV6-5 | ASMRREGYNEQF
TRBJ2-3 | TRBV2 | ASTEGGLRY
TRBJ2-5 | TRBV7-9 | ASSSPNSQETQY
TRBJ2-5 | TRBV3-1/TRBV3-2 | ASSQAGTRGQTQY
TRBJ1-5 | TRBV7-9 | ASASDTSNQPQH